The 29 T cell receptor beta chains below were found in one sample sequenced in a study of OX40 agonist ivuxolimab in advanced cancers. Repertoires were generated with immunoSEQ multiplex PCR, while TCRdb's copy carries only in-frame clones and drops some. Of over 60,000 clones listed, approximately 78% were seen once; the top ten hold 1.5% to 2.5%. Sequenced here: CD4+ or CD8+ T cells sorted from blood, sampled in a trial of the OX40 agonist ivuxolimab. The receptors were gathered from an adult with an advanced solid tumor such as melanoma, head and neck, liver or kidney cancer.

This chain joins TRBV7-6 and TRBJ2-1, with unresolved D. From germline, CDR1 is SGHVS and CDR2 FNYEAQ. V lost 1 base, J lost 8 bases, and 3 bases lay in between. The CDR3 covers 11 residues. The CDR3 DNA follows: TGTGCCAGCAGCTTAGTTGATGAGCAGTTCTTC. It translates to CASSLVDEQFF. The full variable domain, rest sourced from reference TRBV7-6 and TRBJ2-1, is GAGVSQSPRYKVTKRGQDVALRCDPISGHVSLYWYRQALGQGPEFLTYFNYEAQQDKSGLPNDRFSAERPEGSISTLTIQRTEQRDSAMYRCASSLVDEQFFGPGTRLTVL.

The CDR3 coding sequence is TGTGCCAGCAGCCTACAATACAGAATCGGCTACACCTTC. Protein product: CASSLQYRIGYTF. The rearrangement uses TRBV5-4 and TRBJ1-2; no firm D call. V dropped 4 bases and J dropped 8 bases, with 15 bases sitting between them. This CDR3 comprises 13 residues. The germline gives CDR1 SGHNT, CDR2 YYREEE (reference sequence).

This rearrangement joins TRBV7-3 to TRBJ2-1; D may be TRBD1 or TRBD2 (6 bases each). CDR3 length: 16 residues. CDR1 is SGHTA, CDR2 FQGTGA, per germline. The V and J ends lost 2 bases and 6 bases respectively, with 17 bases between them. CDR3 loop: CASSLQPSGGGNEQFF. The DNA of the CDR3 is TGTGCCAGCAGCTTACAGCCCAGCGGAGGGGGCAATGAGCAGTTCTTC.

This clone is a singleton in its sample. The chain has TRBV10-2 and TRBJ1-1; D is uncertain. Germline loops: CDR1 WSHSY, CDR2 SAAADI. V was pared by 3 bases and J by 10 bases, with 9 bases between. This CDR3 spans 11 amino acids. CDR3 region: CASSDPHRAFF. The CDR3 DNA is TGCGCCAGCAGTGACCCCCACCGAGCTTTCTTT.

This clone has just a few counts. This chain uses TRBV6-1 with TRBJ1-5; the D gene is possibly TRBD1 (5 bases). Germline V gene data show CDR1 as MNHNS and CDR2 as SASEGT. This CDR3 contains 16 residues. Deletions cut 1 base from V and 6 bases from J, with 16 bases between. The CDR3 is CASSEVFRAFGQPQHF. CDR3 sequence (DNA): TGTGCCAGCAGTGAAGTATTCAGGGCCTTCGGTCAGCCCCAGCATTTT.

This clone has more than one count but fewer than ten. The gene calls are TRBV4-1 and TRBJ2-1; TRBD2 aligns across 11 bases. V shed 0 bases, J shed 8 bases, and the junction held 6 bases outside the gene matches. The CDR3 consists of 16 residues. Per the germline V gene, CDR1 is MGHRA and CDR2 is YSYEKL. CDR3 nucleotide sequence: TGCGCCAGCAGCCAAGATAAAGCACTAGCGGGAGATGAGCAGTTCTTC. It specifies CASSQDKALAGDEQFF.

J is TRBJ2-1 and V is TRBV5-4; D not resolved. Germline V gene sequence: CDR1 SGHNT, CDR2 YYREEE (reference sequence). The V and J ends lost 1 base and 0 bases respectively, with 8 bases between them. This CDR3 is 15 amino acids long. CDR3: CASSLPRSSYNEQFF. The CDR3 region has the DNA TGTGCCAGCAGCTTGCCTCGAAGCTCCTACAATGAGCAGTTCTTC.

This chain links TRBV10-3 with TRBJ1-1; no reliable D call. V was shortened by 6 bases and J by 1 base, with 12 bases between the two germline ends. The CDR3 length is 14 residues. The germline V gene has CDR1 ENHRY and CDR2 SYGVKD. The CDR3 loop reads CAISGLAGNTEAFF. In nucleotides, the CDR3 is TGTGCCATCAGCGGGTTAGCAGGGAACACTGAAGCTTTCTTT.

This clone was observed once. V usage is TRBV6-5 and J usage is TRBJ1-6; the D gene is possibly TRBD1 (5 bases). CDR1 and CDR2 from the germline V gene are MNHEY and SVGAGI. V lost 7 bases, J lost 7 bases, and 11 bases lay in between. The CDR3 runs 13 residues. The CDR3 loop is CASKEQGNSPLHF. The CDR3 DNA follows: TGTGCCAGCAAGGAGCAGGGAAATTCACCCCTCCACTTT.

The chain carries TRBV2 and TRBJ1-1; D perhaps matches TRBD1 (5 bases). The CDR3 contains 17 residues. CDR1 is SNHLY, CDR2 FYNNEI, per germline. The V end lost 5 bases, the J end lost 1 base, and 20 bases lay between the germline ends. This chain's CDR3 is CASSLYPGRTRNTEAFF. CDR3 nucleotides: TGTGCCAGCAGTTTGTACCCGGGACGCACGAGGAACACTGAAGCTTTCTTT.

The chain uses TRBV7-9 and TRBJ1-3, with no clear D. The CDR3 has 14 amino acids. V was shortened by 3 bases and J by 0 bases, with 6 bases between the two germline ends. Germline CDR1 SEHNR, CDR2 FQNEAQ (reference sequence). The CDR3 nucleotides read TGTGCCAGCAGCTTCGGGCTCTCTGGAAACACCATATATTTT. As protein: CASSFGLSGNTIYF.

This chain links TRBV9 with TRBJ2-5; 8 bases line up with TRBD2. Germline-derived CDR1 and CDR2 are SGDLS and YYNGEE. The CDR3 is 15 residues long. With 4 bases clipped from V and 2 bases from J, the junction kept 7 bases outside the gene matches. The CDR3, as DNA: TGTGCCAGCAGCTTTAGCGGGACCGTACAAGAGACCCAGTACTTC. It encodes CASSFSGTVQETQYF.

V usage is TRBV2 and J usage is TRBJ2-3; TRBD2 aligns across 9 bases. This CDR3 has 14 residues. Germline values: CDR1 SNHLY, CDR2 FYNNEI. V shed 5 bases and J 6 bases; nucleotides not matched to a gene: 6. CDR3 sequence: CASSIAGVGDTQYF. Written as DNA, the CDR3 is TGTGCCAGCAGTATAGCGGGAGTCGGGGATACGCAGTATTTT.

This rearrangement joins TRBV30 to TRBJ1-1; no reliable D call. The germline CDR1 and CDR2 sequences are GTSNPN and SVGIG (reference sequence). This CDR3 region has 12 residues. Trimming shortened V by 0 bases and J by 11 bases, and 13 bases separated the two germline ends. CDR3 loop: CAWSVVAHRAFF. In nucleotides, the CDR3 is TGTGCCTGGAGTGTTGTGGCCCACCGGGCTTTCTTT.

The count of this clone is one. The chain uses TRBV6-4 and TRBJ2-3, with no clear D. The germline CDR1 and CDR2 sequences are MRHNA and SNTAGT. The CDR3 length is 15 residues. Trimming pared 9 bases from V and 0 bases from J, leaving 16 bases between. The CDR3 reads CASRRNGISTDTQYF. The CDR3 nucleotides read TGTGCCAGTCGACGTAACGGCATTAGCACAGATACGCAGTATTTT.

The DNA for the CDR3 is TGCAGCGACAGGGGCGCGTATGGCTACACCTTC. Translation gives CSDRGAYGYTF. The rearrangement joins TRBV29-1 to TRBJ1-2; 7 bases map to TRBD1. The junction had 4 bases not matched to a gene; V was cut back by 7 bases and J by 5 bases. The CDR3 sequence is 11 residues long. Per germline, CDR1 SQVTM and CDR2 ANQGSEA. The complete variable domain, with remaining parts taken from reference TRBV29-1 and TRBJ1-2, reads SAVISQKPSRDICQRGTSLTIQCQVDSQVTMMFWYRQQPGQSLTLIATANQGSEATYESGFVIDKFPISRPNLTFSTLTVSNMSPEDSSIYLCSDRGAYGYTFGSGTRLTVV.

The V and J genes are TRBV6-5 and TRBJ2-7; TRBD1 agrees at 9 bases. CDR1 and CDR2 from the germline V gene are MNHEY and SVGAGI. The CDR3 has 15 amino acids. The V and J ends lost 4 bases and 6 bases, in that order; junction bases with no gene match: 10. CDR3 DNA sequence: TGTGCCAGCAGTTTATCCAGGACAGGGGTGGGCGAGCAGTACGTC. Translated, it gives CASSLSRTGVGEQYV.

The chain carries TRBV2 and TRBJ1-5; TRBD1 matches at 9 bases. The CDR3 has 14 residues. The V gene end was trimmed by 6 bases and the J gene end by 2 bases; junction bases not matched to a gene: 2. Germline lookup yields CDR1 SNHLY and CDR2 FYNNEI. CDR3 amino acids: CASRGQGGNQPQHF. CDR3 nucleotide sequence: TGTGCCAGCAGGGGACAGGGCGGCAATCAGCCCCAGCATTTT.

The chain recombines TRBV20-1 with TRBJ1-1; D might be TRBD1 (5 bases). CDR3 size: 11 residues. V was trimmed by 3 bases and J by 8 bases, leaving 10 bases between them. Germline V lookup: CDR1 DFQATT, CDR2 SNEGSKA (reference sequence). CDR3 coding DNA: TGCAGTGCTAGTCGAGGGGAAGAAGCTTTCTTT. This encodes CSASRGEEAFF.

The chain is built from TRBV6-6 and TRBJ2-5; 9 bases fit TRBD2. This CDR3 region has 15 residues. V lost 0 bases to trimming and J lost 4 bases; unmatched junction nucleotides: 3. Germline CDR1 and CDR2: MNHNY and SVGAGI (reference sequence). In nucleotides, the CDR3 is TGTGCCAGCAGTTACTCGGGCGGGGGGGGAGAGACCCAGTACTTC. Translating gives CASSYSGGGGETQYF.

This rearrangement joins TRBV16 to TRBJ2-1, with TRBD2 matching over 11 bases. Germline V gene data show CDR1 as KGHSY and CDR2 as FQNENV. The CDR3 totals 18 residues. Losses at the gene ends were 4 bases for V and 4 bases for J; bases not matched to a gene: 12. The CDR3 DNA reads TGTGCCAGCAGCCCCCCCGGGACTAGCGGTTTTCTTTACAATGAGCAGTTCTTC. This gives the protein CASSPPGTSGFLYNEQFF.

The chain combines TRBV23-1 with TRBJ2-3; 7 nucleotides agree with TRBD2. TRBV23-1 is reported as an ORF; its role is uncertain. This CDR3 has 15 residues. V shed 6 bases and J 2 bases; nucleotides not matched to a gene: 8. This chain's CDR3 is CASRDERGYTDTQYF. DNA for the CDR3: TGCGCCAGCAGGGACGAGCGGGGATACACAGATACGCAGTATTTT.

The chain combines TRBV5-1 with TRBJ2-5; a weak D match, TRBD2 (7 bases). V was trimmed by 4 bases and J by 4 bases, leaving 20 bases between them. The CDR3 sequence is 16 residues long. Germline CDR1 SGHRS, CDR2 YFSETQ. CDR3 in DNA: TGCGCCAGCAGCGCGGGGGCGTCGGCGGGATCAGAGACCCAGTACTTC. It codes for CASSAGASAGSETQYF.

In its sample, this clone was seen once. The rearrangement links TRBV5-1 to TRBJ1-1; 7 nucleotides align to TRBD1. The germline CDR1 and CDR2 sequences are SGHRS and YFSETQ. The CDR3 extends over 15 amino acids. After removal of 0 bases from V and 4 bases from J, the junction contained 6 bases not matched to a gene. CDR3 coding DNA: TGCGCCAGCAGCTTGGGGAGACAGGGAGGCACTGAAGCTTTCTTT. Its translation: CASSLGRQGGTEAFF. The full variable domain, with the rest looked up from reference TRBV5-1 and TRBJ1-1, is KAGVTQTPRYLIKTRGQQVTLSCSPISGHRSVSWYQQTPGQGLQFLFEYFSETQRNKGNFPGRFSGRQFSNSRSEMNVSTLELGDSALYLCASSLGRQGGTEAFFGQGTRLTVV.

V is TRBV4-2 and J is TRBJ2-3; 9 bases are shared with TRBD2. Germline V CDR1 and CDR2: LGHNA, YNFKEQ. J lost 7 bases, V lost 0 bases, and 11 bases had no gene match. There are 17 residues in the CDR3. Here the CDR3 reads CASSQDFSGRIMYTQYF. In DNA form, the CDR3 reads TGTGCCAGCAGCCAAGATTTTAGCGGGAGAATCATGTATACGCAGTATTTT.

The chain couples TRBV27 to TRBJ2-5, with 8 bases matching TRBD1. Germline V gene lookup returns CDR1 MNHEY and CDR2 SMNVEV (reference sequence). The CDR3 spans 17 residues. After removal of 2 bases from V and 5 bases from J, the junction contained 13 bases not matched to a gene. CDR3 protein: CASSLQRQGSPEETQYF. In DNA form, the CDR3 reads TGTGCCAGCAGTTTACAACGACAGGGGTCACCTGAGGAGACCCAGTACTTC.

The chain uses TRBV19 and TRBJ1-6; TRBD1 agrees at 9 bases. CDR1 and CDR2 from the germline V gene are LNHDA and SQIVND (reference sequence). The junction had 7 bases not matched to a gene; V was cut back by 5 bases and J by 5 bases. The CDR3 runs to 16 residues. The chain's CDR3 is CASSPPRDRDNSPLHF. In nucleotides, the CDR3 is TGTGCCAGTAGTCCCCCCCGGGACAGGGATAATTCACCCCTCCACTTT.

The chain uses TRBV4-3 and TRBJ2-1; maybe TRBD1 (5 bases). CDR3 size: 16 residues. Trimming removed 3 bases at V and 0 bases at J, with 12 bases between. Germline V gene data show CDR1 as LGHNA and CDR2 as YSLEER. CDR3 in DNA: TGCGCCAGCAGCCAGGGGCCCAGTAGCTCCTACAATGAGCAGTTCTTC. It specifies CASSQGPSSSYNEQFF.

The chain carries TRBV7-3 and TRBJ2-5; no definite D call. Trimming shortened V by 5 bases and J by 4 bases, and 11 bases separated the two germline ends. This CDR3 spans 13 amino acids. Looked up from germline, CDR1 is SGHTA and CDR2 is FQGTGA. CDR3 nucleotide sequence: TGTGCCAGCAGCCCGCTTATAGGAGAGACCCAGTACTTC. This translates into CASSPLIGETQYF.